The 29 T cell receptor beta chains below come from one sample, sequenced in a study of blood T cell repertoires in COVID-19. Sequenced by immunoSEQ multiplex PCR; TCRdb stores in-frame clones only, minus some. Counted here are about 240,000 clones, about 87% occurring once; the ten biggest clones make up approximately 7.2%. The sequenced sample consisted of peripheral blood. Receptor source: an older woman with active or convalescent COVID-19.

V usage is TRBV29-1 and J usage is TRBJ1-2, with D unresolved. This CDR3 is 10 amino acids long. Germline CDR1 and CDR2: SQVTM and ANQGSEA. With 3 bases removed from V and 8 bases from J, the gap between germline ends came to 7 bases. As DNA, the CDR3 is TGCAGCGTTGACCAGCGAGGCTACACCTTC. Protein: CSVDQRGYTF.

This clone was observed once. CDR3 DNA sequence: TGTGCCAGTAGTCGAGTCTTGAGACAGGGGTATGGCTACACCTTC. This encodes CASSRVLRQGYGYTF. V and J are TRBV19 and TRBJ1-2; 8 positions match TRBD1. The CDR3 sequence is 15 residues long. The trim removed 5 bases at V and 5 bases at J, leaving 10 bases unmatched. The germline CDR1 and CDR2 sequences are LNHDA and SQIVND (reference sequence). Supplemented by reference TRBV19 and TRBJ1-2, the full variable domain reads DGGITQSPKYLFRKEGQNVTLSCEQNLNHDAMYWYRQDPGQGLRLIYYSQIVNDFQKGDIAEGYSVSREKKESFPLTVTSAQKNPTAFYLCASSRVLRQGYGYTFGSGTRLTVV.

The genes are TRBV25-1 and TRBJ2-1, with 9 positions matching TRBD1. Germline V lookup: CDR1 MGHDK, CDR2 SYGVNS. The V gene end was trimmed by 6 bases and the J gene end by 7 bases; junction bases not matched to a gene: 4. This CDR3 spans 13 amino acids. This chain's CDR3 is CASSLGTGNEQFF. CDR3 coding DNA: TGTGCCAGCAGCCTCGGGACAGGGAATGAGCAGTTCTTC.

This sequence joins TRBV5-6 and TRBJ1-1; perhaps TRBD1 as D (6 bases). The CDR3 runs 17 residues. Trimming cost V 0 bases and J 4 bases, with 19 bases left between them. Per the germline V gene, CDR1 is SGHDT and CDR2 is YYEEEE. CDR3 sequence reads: CASSLVAVLSRGTEAFF. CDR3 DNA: TGTGCCAGCAGCTTGGTGGCGGTACTCAGCAGGGGCACTGAAGCTTTCTTT. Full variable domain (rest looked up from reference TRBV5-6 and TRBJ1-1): DAGVTQSPTHLIKTRGQQVTLRCSPKSGHDTVSWYQQALGQGPQFIFQYYEEEERQRGNFPDRFSGHQFPNYSSELNVNALLLGDSALYLCASSLVAVLSRGTEAFFGQGTRLTVV.

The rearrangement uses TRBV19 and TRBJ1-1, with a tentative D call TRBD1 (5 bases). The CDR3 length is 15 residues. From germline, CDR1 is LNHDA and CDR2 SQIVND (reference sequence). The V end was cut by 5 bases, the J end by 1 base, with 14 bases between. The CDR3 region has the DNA TGTGCCAGTAGTTCCCAGGGTCATAGGAACACTGAAGCTTTCTTT. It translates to CASSSQGHRNTEAFF. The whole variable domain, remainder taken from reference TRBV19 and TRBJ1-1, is DGGITQSPKYLFRKEGQNVTLSCEQNLNHDAMYWYRQDPGQGLRLIYYSQIVNDFQKGDIAEGYSVSREKKESFPLTVTSAQKNPTAFYLCASSSQGHRNTEAFFGQGTRLTVV.

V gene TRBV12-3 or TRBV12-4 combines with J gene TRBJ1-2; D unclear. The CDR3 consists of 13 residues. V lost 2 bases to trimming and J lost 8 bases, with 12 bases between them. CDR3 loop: CASSLSPIEGYTF. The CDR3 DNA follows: TGTGCCAGCAGTTTATCACCCATAGAGGGCTACACCTTC.

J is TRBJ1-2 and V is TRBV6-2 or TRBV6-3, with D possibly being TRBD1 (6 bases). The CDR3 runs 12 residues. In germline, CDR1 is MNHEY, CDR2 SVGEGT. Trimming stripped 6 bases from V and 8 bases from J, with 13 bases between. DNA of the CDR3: TGTGCCAGCAGCTCCCCAGGGGAAGGCTACACCTTC. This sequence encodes CASSSPGEGYTF.

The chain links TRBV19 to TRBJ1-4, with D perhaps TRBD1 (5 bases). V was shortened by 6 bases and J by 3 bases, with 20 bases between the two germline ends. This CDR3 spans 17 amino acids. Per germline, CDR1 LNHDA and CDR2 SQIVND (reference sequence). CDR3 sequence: CASSRGGRPLANEKLFF. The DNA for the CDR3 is TGTGCCAGTAGCCGGGGGGGGAGGCCCCTTGCTAATGAAAAACTGTTTTTT.

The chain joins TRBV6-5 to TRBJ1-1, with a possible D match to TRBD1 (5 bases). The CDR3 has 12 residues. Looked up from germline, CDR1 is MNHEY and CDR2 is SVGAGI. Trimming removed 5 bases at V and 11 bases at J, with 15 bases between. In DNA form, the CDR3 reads TGTGCCAGCAGTCTACGGAAGGGGCAGGCTTTCTTT. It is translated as CASSLRKGQAFF.

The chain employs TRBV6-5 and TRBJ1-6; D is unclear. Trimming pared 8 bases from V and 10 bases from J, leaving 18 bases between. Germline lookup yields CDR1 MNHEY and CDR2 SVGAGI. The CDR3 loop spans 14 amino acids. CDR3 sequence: CASGGPHDGSPLHF. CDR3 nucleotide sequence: TGTGCCAGCGGAGGGCCCCATGATGGCTCACCCCTCCACTTT.

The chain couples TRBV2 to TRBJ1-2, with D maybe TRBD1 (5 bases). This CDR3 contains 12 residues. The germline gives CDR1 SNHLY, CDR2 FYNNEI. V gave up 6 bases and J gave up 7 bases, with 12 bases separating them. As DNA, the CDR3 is TGTGCCAGCAGGACTTGGACAACTGGCTACACCTTC. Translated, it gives CASRTWTTGYTF.

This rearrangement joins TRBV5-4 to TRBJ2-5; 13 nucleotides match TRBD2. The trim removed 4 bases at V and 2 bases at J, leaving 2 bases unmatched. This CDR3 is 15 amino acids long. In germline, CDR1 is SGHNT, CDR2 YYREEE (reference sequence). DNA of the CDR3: TGTGCCAGCAGCGGGACTAGCGGGAATCAAGAGACCCAGTACTTC. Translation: CASSGTSGNQETQYF.

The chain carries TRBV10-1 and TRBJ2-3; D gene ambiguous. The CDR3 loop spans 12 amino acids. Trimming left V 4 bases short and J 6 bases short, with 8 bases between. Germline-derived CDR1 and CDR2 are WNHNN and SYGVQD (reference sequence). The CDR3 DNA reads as TGCGCCAGCAGTGGCCCGGGTGATACGCAGTATTTT. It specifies CASSGPGDTQYF.

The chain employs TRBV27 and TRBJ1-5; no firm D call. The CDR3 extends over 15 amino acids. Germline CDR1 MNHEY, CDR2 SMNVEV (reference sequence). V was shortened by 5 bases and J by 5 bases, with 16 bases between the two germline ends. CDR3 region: CASSPLSGRDQPQHF. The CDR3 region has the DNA TGTGCCAGCAGTCCATTGTCGGGGAGGGATCAGCCCCAGCATTTT.

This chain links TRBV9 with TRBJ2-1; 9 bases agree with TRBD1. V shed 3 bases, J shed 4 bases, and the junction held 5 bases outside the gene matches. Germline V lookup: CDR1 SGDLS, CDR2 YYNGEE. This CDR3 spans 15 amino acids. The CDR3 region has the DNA TGTGCCAGCAGCGCGGACAGGGGCTTTTACAATGAGCAGTTCTTC. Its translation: CASSADRGFYNEQFF.

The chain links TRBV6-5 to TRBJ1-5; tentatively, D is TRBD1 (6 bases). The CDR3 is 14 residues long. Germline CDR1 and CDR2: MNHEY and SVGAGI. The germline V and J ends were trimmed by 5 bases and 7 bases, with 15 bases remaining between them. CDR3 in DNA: TGTGCCAGCAGTCGAACAGGGCCCCGGCAGCCCCAGCATTTT. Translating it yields CASSRTGPRQPQHF.

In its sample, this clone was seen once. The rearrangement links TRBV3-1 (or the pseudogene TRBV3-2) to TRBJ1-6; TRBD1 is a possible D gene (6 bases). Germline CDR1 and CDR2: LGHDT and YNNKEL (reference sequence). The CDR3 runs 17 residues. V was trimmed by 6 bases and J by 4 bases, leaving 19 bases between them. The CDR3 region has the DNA TGTGCCAGCAGTCCCCCGTCGGGGGGCTTTTATAATTCACCCCTCCACTTT. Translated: CASSPPSGGFYNSPLHF.

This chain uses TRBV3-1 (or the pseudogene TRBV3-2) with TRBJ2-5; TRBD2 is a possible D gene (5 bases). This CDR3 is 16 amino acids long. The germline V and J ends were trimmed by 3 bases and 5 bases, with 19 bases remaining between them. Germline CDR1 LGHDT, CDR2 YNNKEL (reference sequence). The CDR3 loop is CASSQGPNPGWETQYF. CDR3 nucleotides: TGTGCCAGCAGCCAGGGTCCTAACCCGGGGTGGGAGACCCAGTACTTC.

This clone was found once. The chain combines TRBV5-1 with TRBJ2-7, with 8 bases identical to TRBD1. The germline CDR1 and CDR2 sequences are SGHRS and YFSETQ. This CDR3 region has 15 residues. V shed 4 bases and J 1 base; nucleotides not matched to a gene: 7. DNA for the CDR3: TGCGCCAGCAGCATAACTCACAGGGGGTCCTACGAGCAGTACTTC. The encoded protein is CASSITHRGSYEQYF.

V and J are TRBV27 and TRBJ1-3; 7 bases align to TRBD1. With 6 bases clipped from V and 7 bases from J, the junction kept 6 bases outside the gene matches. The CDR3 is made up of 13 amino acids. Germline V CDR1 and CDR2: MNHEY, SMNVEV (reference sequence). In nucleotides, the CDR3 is TGTGCCAGCAGCCTGTCCAGGGGGAACACCATATATTTT. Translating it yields CASSLSRGNTIYF.

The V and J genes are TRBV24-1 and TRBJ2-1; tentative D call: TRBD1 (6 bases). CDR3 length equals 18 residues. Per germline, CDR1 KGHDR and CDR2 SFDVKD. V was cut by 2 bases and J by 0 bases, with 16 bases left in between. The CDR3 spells CATSDSQGKTSSYNEQFF. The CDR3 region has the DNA TGTGCCACCAGTGATTCCCAGGGGAAGACCAGCTCCTACAATGAGCAGTTCTTC.

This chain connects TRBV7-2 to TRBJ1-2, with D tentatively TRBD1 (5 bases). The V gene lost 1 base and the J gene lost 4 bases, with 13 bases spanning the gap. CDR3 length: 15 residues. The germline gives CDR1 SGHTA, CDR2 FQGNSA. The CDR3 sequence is CASSLVGEAGYGYTF. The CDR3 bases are TGTGCCAGCAGCTTAGTAGGGGAGGCAGGCTATGGCTACACCTTC.

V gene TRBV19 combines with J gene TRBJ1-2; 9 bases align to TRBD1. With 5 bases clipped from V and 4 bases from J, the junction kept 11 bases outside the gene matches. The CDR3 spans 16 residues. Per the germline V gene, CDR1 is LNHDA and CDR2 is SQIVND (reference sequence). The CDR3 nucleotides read TGTGCCAGTAGTTCCGCCCGGACAGGGGCTCTCTATGGCTACACCTTC. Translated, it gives CASSSARTGALYGYTF.

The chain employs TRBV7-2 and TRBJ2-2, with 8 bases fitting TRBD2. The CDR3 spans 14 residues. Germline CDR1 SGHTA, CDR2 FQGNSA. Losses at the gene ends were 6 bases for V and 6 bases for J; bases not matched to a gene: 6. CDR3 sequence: CASRGAGAAGELFF. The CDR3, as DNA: TGTGCCAGCAGGGGAGCGGGGGCGGCCGGGGAGCTGTTTTTT.

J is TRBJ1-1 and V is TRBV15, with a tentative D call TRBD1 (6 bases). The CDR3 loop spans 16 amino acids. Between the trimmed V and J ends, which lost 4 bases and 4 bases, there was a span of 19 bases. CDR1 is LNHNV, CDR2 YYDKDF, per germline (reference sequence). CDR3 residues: CATSTRLGGASTEAFF. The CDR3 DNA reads TGTGCCACCAGCACCCGACTTGGGGGGGCCAGCACTGAAGCTTTCTTT.

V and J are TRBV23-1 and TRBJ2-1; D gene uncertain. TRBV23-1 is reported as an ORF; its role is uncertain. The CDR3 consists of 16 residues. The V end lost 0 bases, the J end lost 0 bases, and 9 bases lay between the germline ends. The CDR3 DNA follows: TGCGCCAGCAGTCAATCGGGCCAGAGCTCCTACAATGAGCAGTTCTTC. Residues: CASSQSGQSSYNEQFF.

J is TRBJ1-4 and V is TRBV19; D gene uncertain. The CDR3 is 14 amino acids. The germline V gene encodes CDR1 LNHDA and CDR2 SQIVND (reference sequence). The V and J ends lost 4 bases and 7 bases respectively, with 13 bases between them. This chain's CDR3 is CASSTEDGIEKLFF. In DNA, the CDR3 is TGTGCCAGTAGTACCGAGGACGGGATTGAAAAACTGTTTTTT.

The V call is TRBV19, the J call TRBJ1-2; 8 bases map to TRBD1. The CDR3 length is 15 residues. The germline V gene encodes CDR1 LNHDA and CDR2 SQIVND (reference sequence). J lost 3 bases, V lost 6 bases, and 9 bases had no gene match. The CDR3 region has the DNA TGTGCCAGTAGCATTTGGGACAGGCCCCACTATGGCTACACCTTC. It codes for CASSIWDRPHYGYTF. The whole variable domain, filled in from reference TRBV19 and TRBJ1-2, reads DGGITQSPKYLFRKEGQNVTLSCEQNLNHDAMYWYRQDPGQGLRLIYYSQIVNDFQKGDIAEGYSVSREKKESFPLTVTSAQKNPTAFYLCASSIWDRPHYGYTFGSGTRLTVV.

The CDR3 DNA sequence: TGCGCCAGCAGCTTTAAGGGGGACTATGGCTACACCTTC. Translated: CASSFKGDYGYTF. This chain links TRBV5-1 with TRBJ1-2; possibly TRBD1 for D (6 bases). The germline V gene has CDR1 SGHRS and CDR2 YFSETQ. Trimming removed 2 bases at V and 3 bases at J, with 8 bases between. This CDR3 is 13 amino acids long.